Presented here are 14 T cell receptor beta chains from one specimen sequenced in a study of OX40 agonist ivuxolimab in advanced cancers. The library was built by means of the immunoSEQ multiplex PCR assay. Here the immuneACCESS table is served through TCRdb, limited to in-frame sequences with V and J called. Missing clones are a known gap in these copies; in checked studies unresolved V genes cover under half, and the rest lacks a known reason. Within this sample are some 30,000 clones, with 60% to 75% of them counted one time only. The ten largest clones capture over 10% of the sample. The sample consisted of CD4+ or CD8+ T cells sorted from blood, taken in a trial of the OX40 agonist ivuxolimab. All receptors come from an adult with an advanced solid tumor such as melanoma, head and neck, liver or kidney cancer.

This clone was counted once. V is TRBV5-1 and J is TRBJ2-7; 7 nucleotides agree with TRBD1. J gave up 2 bases and V 1 base, and 12 bases lay outside the gene matches. The CDR3 runs to 17 residues. Looked up from germline, CDR1 is SGHRS and CDR2 is YFSETQ. The CDR3 here is CASSLFFETGLPYEQYF. The CDR3 nucleotides read TGCGCCAGCAGCTTGTTTTTTGAGACAGGGCTCCCCTACGAGCAGTACTTC.

The chain recombines TRBV7-2 with TRBJ1-4; D is unclear. Trimming took 2 bases from V and 5 from J, leaving 9 bases between them. Germline V gene data show CDR1 as SGHTA and CDR2 as FQGNSA. The CDR3 is 14 amino acids. DNA for the CDR3: TGTGCCAGCAGCTTAAAGACGGGAAATGAAAAACTGTTTTTT. Translation gives CASSLKTGNEKLFF.

The V and J genes are TRBV2 and TRBJ1-4; 10 bases match TRBD1. Germline trimming cut 4 bases from V and 5 bases from J; bases unmatched to any gene: 4. The CDR3 is made up of 15 amino acids. Germline lookup yields CDR1 SNHLY and CDR2 FYNNEI. The CDR3 DNA sequence: TGTGCCAGCAGTGCAGGGACAGGGGTAAATGAAAAACTGTTTTTT. This translates into CASSAGTGVNEKLFF.

V gene TRBV19 combines with J gene TRBJ2-2; no reliable D call. The V end lost 6 bases, the J end lost 6 bases, and 11 bases lay between the germline ends. The CDR3 sequence is 13 residues long. The germline CDR1 and CDR2 sequences are LNHDA and SQIVND (reference sequence). CDR3 coding DNA: TGTGCCAGTAGCAAATTGGGCTCCGGGGAGCTGTTTTTT. Translated: CASSKLGSGELFF.

V gene TRBV7-2 combines with J gene TRBJ1-3; the match to TRBD1 covers 7 bases. This CDR3 is built from 14 residues. Germline V gene lookup returns CDR1 SGHTA and CDR2 FQGNSA. Unmatched junction bases numbered 1, after V lost 5 bases and J lost 0 bases. As DNA, the CDR3 is TGTGCCAGCAGCCCAGGGGGCTCTGGAAACACCATATATTTT. Translated: CASSPGGSGNTIYF.

V is TRBV5-1 and J is TRBJ2-1; 7 bases align to TRBD1. After removal of 3 bases from V and 9 bases from J, the junction contained 6 bases not matched to a gene. This CDR3 is built from 13 residues. The germline gives CDR1 SGHRS, CDR2 YFSETQ. The CDR3 region is CASSWTGGFEQFF. The CDR3 nucleotides are TGCGCCAGCAGCTGGACAGGCGGGTTTGAGCAGTTCTTC. Combining the CDR3 with reference TRBV5-1 and TRBJ2-1 gives the whole variable domain KAGVTQTPRYLIKTRGQQVTLSCSPISGHRSVSWYQQTPGQGLQFLFEYFSETQRNKGNFPGRFSGRQFSNSRSEMNVSTLELGDSALYLCASSWTGGFEQFFGPGTRLTVL.

The chain joins TRBV7-8 to TRBJ1-5; perhaps TRBD1 as D (6 bases). Germline values: CDR1 SGHVS, CDR2 FQNEAQ. The CDR3 has 15 residues. The V end was cut by 5 bases, the J end by 10 bases, with 21 bases between. CDR3 bases: TGTGCCAGCAGCCTAGGGGGAGGGGTATTTGGCCCCCAGCATTTT. Translation: CASSLGGGVFGPQHF.

The J gene is TRBJ2-2, the V gene TRBV5-1, with D unresolved. V was clipped by 6 bases and J by 0 bases, with 6 bases between them. The CDR3 loop spans 13 amino acids. Germline lookup yields CDR1 SGHRS and CDR2 YFSETQ. The CDR3 sequence: CASKETNTGELFF. For the CDR3, the DNA is TGCGCCAGCAAGGAGACGAACACCGGGGAGCTGTTTTTT. Combining the CDR3 with reference TRBV5-1 and TRBJ2-2 gives the whole variable domain KAGVTQTPRYLIKTRGQQVTLSCSPISGHRSVSWYQQTPGQGLQFLFEYFSETQRNKGNFPGRFSGRQFSNSRSEMNVSTLELGDSALYLCASKETNTGELFFGEGSRLTVL.

This chain uses TRBV7-2 with TRBJ1-2; D is unclear. Per the germline V gene, CDR1 is SGHTA and CDR2 is FQGNSA. The V end was cut by 1 base, the J end by 1 base, with 7 bases between. The CDR3 runs 14 residues. CDR3 in DNA: TGTGCCAGCAGCTTAGAACGGATTAACTATGGCTACACCTTC. Translation: CASSLERINYGYTF.

The V gene is TRBV30, the J gene TRBJ1-2; D unclear. CDR1 is GTSNPN and CDR2 is SVGIG in the germline V gene (reference sequence). CDR3 length equals 13 residues. V lost 0 bases to trimming and J lost 4 bases, with 9 bases between them. The CDR3 DNA reads TGTGCCTGGAGTGTAGGGCCAGTCTATGGCTACACCTTC. It specifies CAWSVGPVYGYTF.

The V call is TRBV10-3, the J call TRBJ2-3; 9 nucleotides match TRBD1. Per germline, CDR1 ENHRY and CDR2 SYGVKD. Trimming took 3 bases from V and 3 from J; bases not matched to a gene: 7. This CDR3 region has 16 residues. CDR3 sequence: CAISDPGQGVTDTQYF. DNA for the CDR3: TGTGCCATCAGTGACCCGGGACAGGGTGTGACAGATACGCAGTATTTT.

This clone was seen a handful of times. The CDR3 nucleotides read TGTGCCAGCAGCTTAGACGGGGCAGGAGGCTACACCTTC. This sequence encodes CASSLDGAGGYTF. The chain combines TRBV5-6 with TRBJ1-2, with a possible D match to TRBD1 (5 bases). The CDR3 has 13 residues. V was clipped by 2 bases and J by 8 bases, with 13 bases between them. Germline values: CDR1 SGHDT, CDR2 YYEEEE.

The chain has TRBV30 and TRBJ2-3; D gene uncertain. The V gene lost 2 bases and the J gene lost 5 bases, with 11 bases spanning the gap. Germline V gene data show CDR1 as GTSNPN and CDR2 as SVGIG (reference sequence). This CDR3 has 13 amino acids. The DNA for the CDR3 is TGTGCCTGGAGTCCGTCCAACATAGATACGCAGTATTTT. Translation: CAWSPSNIDTQYF.

The gene calls are TRBV28 and TRBJ2-5, with 9 bases aligning to TRBD2. The CDR3 runs to 16 residues. Trimming at V came to 1 base and at J to 2 bases, leaving 5 bases not matched to a gene. Germline V CDR1 and CDR2: MDHEN, SYDVKM. The CDR3 DNA sequence: TGTGCCAGCAGTTTATTGGCTAGCGGGGTACAAGAGACCCAGTACTTC. It is translated as CASSLLASGVQETQYF.